The present entry profiles one T cell receptor (beta chain) with its context. What it binds is unknown. Trimming stripped 4 bases from V and 1 base from J, with 17 bases between. CDR1 is SGHDT, CDR2 YYEEEE, per germline. CDR3 length: 16 amino acids. Culture proceeded for roughly ten days, and CD4+ T cells were then isolated. Participants were given two doses of BNT162b2 or mRNA-1273 vaccine. A half-medium replacement with IL-2 medium was carried out on days 3 and 7. Repertoires were generated with immunoSEQ multiplex PCR, while TCRdb's copy carries only in-frame clones and drops some. The sample yields about 71,000 clones, 65% to 80% seen once. The sample is drawn from a study of vaccination effects on CD4 cells after COVID-19. Study-wide results and caveats: Early post-infection timepoints were missing from the study, which also had few convalescent patients. Marked clonal contraction was seen late after vaccination (in both infection- and vaccine-induced clones). Only a single clone (1 of 255 vaccine-induced clones in healthy vaccinees) cross-reacted with common cold coronaviruses.

The sequence derives from a human donor who received a COVID-19 vaccine. The input for sequencing was CD4+ T cells from PBMCs cultured without peptide, taken after COVID-19 vaccination. The chain couples TRBV5-6 to TRBJ1-2; D remains unclear. The CDR3 DNA reads TGTGCCAGCAGCCTAATGATCGGGATCCTTAACTATGGCTACACCTTC. This encodes CASSLMIGILNYGYTF.